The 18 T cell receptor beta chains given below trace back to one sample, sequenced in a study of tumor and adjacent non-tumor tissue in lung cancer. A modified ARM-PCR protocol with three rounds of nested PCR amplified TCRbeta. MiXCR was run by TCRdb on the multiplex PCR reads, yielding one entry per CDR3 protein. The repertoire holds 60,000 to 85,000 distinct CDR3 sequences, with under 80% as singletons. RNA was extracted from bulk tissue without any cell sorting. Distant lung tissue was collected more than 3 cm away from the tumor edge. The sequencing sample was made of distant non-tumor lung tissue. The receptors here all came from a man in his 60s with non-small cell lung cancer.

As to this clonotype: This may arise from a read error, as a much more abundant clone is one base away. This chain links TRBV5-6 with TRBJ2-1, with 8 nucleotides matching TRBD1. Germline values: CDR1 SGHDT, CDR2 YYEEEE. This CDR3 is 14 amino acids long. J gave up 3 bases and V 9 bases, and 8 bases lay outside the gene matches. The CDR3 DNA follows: TGTGCCAACCGAGGGGACAGGAACTACAATGAGCAGTTCTTC. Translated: CANRGDRNYNEQFF.

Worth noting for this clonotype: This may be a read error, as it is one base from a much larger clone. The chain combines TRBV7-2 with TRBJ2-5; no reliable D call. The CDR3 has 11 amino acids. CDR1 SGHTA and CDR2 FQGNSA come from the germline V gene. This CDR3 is CASSSQGTQYF. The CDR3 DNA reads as TGTGCCAGCAGCTCCCAAGGGACCCAGTACTTC.

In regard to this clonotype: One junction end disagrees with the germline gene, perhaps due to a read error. This CDR3 is CASSLHSYGGTGELFF. Written as DNA, the CDR3 is TGCGCCAGCAGCTTACATAGTTACGGGGGCACCGGGGAGCTGTTTTTT. The chain links TRBV11-2 to TRBJ2-2, with a possible D match to TRBD2 (6 bases). The CDR3 is made up of 16 amino acids. Germline CDR1 SGHAT, CDR2 FQNNGV.

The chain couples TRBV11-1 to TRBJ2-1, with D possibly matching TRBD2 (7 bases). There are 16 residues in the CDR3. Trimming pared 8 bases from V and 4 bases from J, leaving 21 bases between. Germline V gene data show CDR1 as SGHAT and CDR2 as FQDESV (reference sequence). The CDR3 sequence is CASGPGARGRYNEQFF. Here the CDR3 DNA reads TGTGCCAGCGGTCCAGGGGCGCGGGGGAGATACAATGAGCAGTTCTTC.

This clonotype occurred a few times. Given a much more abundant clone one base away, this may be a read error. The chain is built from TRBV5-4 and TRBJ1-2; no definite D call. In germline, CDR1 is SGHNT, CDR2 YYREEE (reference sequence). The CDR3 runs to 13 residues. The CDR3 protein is CASSFTANYDYTF. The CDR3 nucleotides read TGTGCCAGCAGCTTTACAGCTAACTATGACTACACCTTC.

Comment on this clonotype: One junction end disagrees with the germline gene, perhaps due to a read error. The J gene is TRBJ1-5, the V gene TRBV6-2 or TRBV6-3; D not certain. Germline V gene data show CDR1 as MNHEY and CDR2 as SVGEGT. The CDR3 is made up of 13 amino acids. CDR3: CVSSTGPYQAQHF. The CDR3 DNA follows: TGTGTCAGCAGTACTGGGCCCTATCAGGCCCAGCATTTT.

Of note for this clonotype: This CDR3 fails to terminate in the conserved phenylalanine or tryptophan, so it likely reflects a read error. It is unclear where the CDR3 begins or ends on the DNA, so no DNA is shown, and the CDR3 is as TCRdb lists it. The CDR3 spells CASSLATREETLYL. The chain uses TRBV5-6 and TRBJ2-5. With termini counted, the CDR3 has 14 amino acids. Germline assignment: CDR1 SGHDT and CDR2 YYEEEE.

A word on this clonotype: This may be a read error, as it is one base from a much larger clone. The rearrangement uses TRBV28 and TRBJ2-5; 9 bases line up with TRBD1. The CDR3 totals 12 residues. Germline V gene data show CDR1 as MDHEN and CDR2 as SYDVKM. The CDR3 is CGSRTGDETQYF. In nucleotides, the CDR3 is TGTGGCAGCAGGACAGGGGACGAGACCCAGTACTTC.

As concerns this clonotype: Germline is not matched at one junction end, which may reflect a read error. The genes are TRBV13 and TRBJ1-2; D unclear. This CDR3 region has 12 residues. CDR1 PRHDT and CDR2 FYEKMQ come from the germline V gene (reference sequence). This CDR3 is CASSLGPYDYTF. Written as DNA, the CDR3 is TGTGCTAGCAGCTTAGGGCCCTACGACTACACCTTC.

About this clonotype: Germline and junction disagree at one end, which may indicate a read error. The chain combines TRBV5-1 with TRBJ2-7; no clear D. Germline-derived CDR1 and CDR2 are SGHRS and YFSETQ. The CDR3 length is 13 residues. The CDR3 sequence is CSSSLTSSYEQHF. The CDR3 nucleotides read TGCTCCAGCAGCTTAACGAGCTCCTACGAGCAGCACTTC.

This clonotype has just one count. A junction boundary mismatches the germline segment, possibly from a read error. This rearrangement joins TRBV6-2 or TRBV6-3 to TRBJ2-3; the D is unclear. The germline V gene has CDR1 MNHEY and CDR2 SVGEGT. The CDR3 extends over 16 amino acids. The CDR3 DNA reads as TGTGCCAGCAATTCCCTTCAGGCAGGAGCTACAGATATGCAGTATTTT. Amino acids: CASNSLQAGATDMQYF.

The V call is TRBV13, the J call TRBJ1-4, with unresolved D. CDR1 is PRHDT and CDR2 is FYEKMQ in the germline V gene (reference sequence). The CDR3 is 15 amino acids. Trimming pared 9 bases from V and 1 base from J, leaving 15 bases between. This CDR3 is CASSACAGTNEKLFF. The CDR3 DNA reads TGTGCCAGTAGCGCCTGTGCAGGAACTAATGAAAAACTGTTTTTT.

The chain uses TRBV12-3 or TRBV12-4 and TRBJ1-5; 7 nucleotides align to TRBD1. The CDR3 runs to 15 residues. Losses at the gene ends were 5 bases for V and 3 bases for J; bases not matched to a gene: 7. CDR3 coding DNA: TGTGCCAGCAGTCGACCTGGACAGGTCAATCAGCCCCAGCATTTT. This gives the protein CASSRPGQVNQPQHF.

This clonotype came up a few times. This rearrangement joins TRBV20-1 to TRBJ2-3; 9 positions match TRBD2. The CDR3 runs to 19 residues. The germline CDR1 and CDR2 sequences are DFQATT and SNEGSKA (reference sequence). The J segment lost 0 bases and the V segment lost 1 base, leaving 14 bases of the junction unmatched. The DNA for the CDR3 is TGCAGTGCTAGAGTGTTCGTAGCGGGAGAACCCTTAAGCACAGATACGCAGTATTTT. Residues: CSARVFVAGEPLSTDTQYF.

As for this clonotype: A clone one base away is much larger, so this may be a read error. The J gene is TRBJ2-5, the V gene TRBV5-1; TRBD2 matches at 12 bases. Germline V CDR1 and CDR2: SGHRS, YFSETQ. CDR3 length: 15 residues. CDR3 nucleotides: TGCGCCAACAGCGACCTAGCGGGAGGGGGAGAGACCCAGTACTTC. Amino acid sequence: CANSDLAGGGETQYF.

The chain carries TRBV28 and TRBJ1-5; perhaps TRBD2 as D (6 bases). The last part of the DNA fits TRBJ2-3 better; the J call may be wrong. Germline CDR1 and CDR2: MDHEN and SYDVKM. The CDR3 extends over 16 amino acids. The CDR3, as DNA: TGTGCCAGTAACTACCCCACGGGAGATAGCAATCAGCCCCAGTATTTT. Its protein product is CASNYPTGDSNQPQYF.

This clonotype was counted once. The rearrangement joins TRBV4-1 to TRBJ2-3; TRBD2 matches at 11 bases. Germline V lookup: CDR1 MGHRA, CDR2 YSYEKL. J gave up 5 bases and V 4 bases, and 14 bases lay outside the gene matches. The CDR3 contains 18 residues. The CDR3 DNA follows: TGCGCCAGCAGCCGAGATACGGGACTAGCGGAAGTTGAAGATACGCAGTATTTT. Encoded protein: CASSRDTGLAEVEDTQYF.

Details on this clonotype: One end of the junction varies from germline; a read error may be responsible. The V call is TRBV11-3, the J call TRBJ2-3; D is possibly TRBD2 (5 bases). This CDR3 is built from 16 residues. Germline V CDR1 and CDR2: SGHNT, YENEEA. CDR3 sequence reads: CASISGLADSTNTQYF. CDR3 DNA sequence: TGTGCCAGCATATCCGGGCTAGCTGATAGCACAAATACGCAGTATTTT.